These T cell receptor beta chains were read from a single sample in a study of cytomegalovirus exposure and HLA in healthy donors. Repertoires were generated with immunoSEQ multiplex PCR, while TCRdb's copy carries only in-frame clones and drops some. The sample carries about 150,000 clones, around 75% recorded once. Input material: PBMCs. These receptors all stem from a man aged 18 to 35 in good health and CMV-seronegative. Each CDR3 is given without its conserved first and last residue.

J gene,CDR3 length,V gene,CDR3 protein
TRBJ1-2,11,TRBV7-2,ASNPGGADGYT
TRBJ2-3,13,TRBV7-9,SSSKSGREADTQY
TRBJ1-6,13,TRBV9,ASSTDRDPNSPLH
TRBJ2-7,14,TRBV6-6,ASSPGGLRGGYEQY
TRBJ2-1,9,TRBV27,ASSRGNEQF
TRBJ1-4,12,TRBV28,ATLYTGKGEKLF
TRBJ2-2,14,TRBV4-3,ASSQGREPNTGELF
TRBJ1-2,12,TRBV28,ASRAQAARYGYT
TRBJ2-7,12,TRBV19,ASSGGDRGYEQY
TRBJ1-1,10,TRBV30,AWREDKAEAF
TRBJ2-2,13,TRBV6-5,ASSYSGANTGELF
TRBJ2-7,12,TRBV19,ASSASGGAYEQY
TRBJ1-5,12,TRBV19,ASSIRDRNQPQH
NA,12,TRBV2,ASPAGPSSYEQY
TRBJ1-1,15,TRBV5-4,ASSWATGDGPNTEAF
TRBJ1-2,13,TRBV6-5,ASSYSTREGYGYT
TRBJ2-1,10,TRBV5-1,ASSGDSLARF
TRBJ2-6,14,TRBV7-2,ASSTGSGAGANVLT
TRBJ2-1,13,TRBV11-3,ASSRTGKTYNEQF
TRBJ2-2,12,TRBV10-3,AISDNKNTGELF
TRBJ2-7,10,TRBV5-4,ASRQAGYEQY
TRBJ2-3,14,TRBV7-9,ASSSRLAGVVDTQY
TRBJ2-3,15,TRBV18,ASSPLGAGGREDTQY
TRBJ2-5,13,TRBV18,ASSPRARVEETQY
TRBJ2-3,15,TRBV9,ASSVAPSGVRTDTQY
TRBJ1-2,13,TRBV6-5,ASSSRRTGVKGYT
TRBJ1-5,15,TRBV4-1,ASSPSGTGGGGQPQH
TRBJ2-7,13,TRBV9,ASSKGLAGAEEQY
TRBJ1-2,15,TRBV9,ASSEGPGPYINYGYT
TRBJ2-7,14,TRBV4-3,ASSQDGGSLTYEQY
TRBJ1-4,15,TRBV7-8,ASSPSGAGGYIGKLF
TRBJ1-1,14,TRBV2,ASSEAQRARASEAF
TRBJ2-3,12,TRBV5-4,ASSPRGLTDTQY
TRBJ2-2,15,TRBV9,ASSVVGTGGRTGELF
TRBJ1-4,12,TRBV27,ASSIEGGGEKLF
TRBJ1-1,10,TRBV28,ASSFGDRKAF
TRBJ2-5,14,TRBV5-5,ASSLGSSGRKETQY
TRBJ1-1,11,TRBV5-4,ASSFGTGRRAF
TRBJ2-7,13,TRBV5-5,ASRQVGQNTYEQY
TRBJ2-7,12,TRBV7-9,ASSLSWQGDEQY
TRBJ2-2,15,TRBV28,ASSWDRGGVNTGELF
TRBJ2-7,13,TRBV11-2,ASSWSGTGVHEQY
TRBJ2-7,10,TRBV9,ASSPDSREQY
TRBJ2-3,14,TRBV6-4,ASSDSAGTSTDTQY
TRBJ2-7,11,TRBV27,ASSLPGGYEQY